Shown below are 14 T cell receptor beta chains from a single sample sequenced in a study of vaccination and CD4 T cells after COVID-19. Which antigens these TCRs recognize remains unknown. Treatment meaning: approximately 9-day PBMC culture with coronavirus spike peptide pools or control peptides (ViraFEST assay). Scientists ran DNA taken from cultured CD4+ T cells through the Oncomine TCR Beta short-read assay for sequencing. TCRdb reprocessed the PCR reads via MiXCR and lists one record per CDR3 protein. The sample has roughly 17,000 distinct CDR3 sequences, 65% to 80% seen once. Sequencing used CD4+ T cells from blood, cultured in vitro. These receptors were obtained from a human donor who had recovered from COVID-19.

A few counts support this clonotype. J is TRBJ1-5 and V is TRBV12-3 or TRBV12-4; TRBD1 matches at 8 bases. The CDR3 length is 14 residues. V lost 3 bases, J lost 5 bases, and 3 bases stayed unmatched. The CDR3 reads CASSFSGGYQPQHF. The CDR3, as DNA: TGTGCCAGCAGTTTTTCAGGGGGCTATCAGCCCCAGCATTTT.

The genes are TRBV7-6 and TRBJ2-2; 9 bases map to TRBD2. CDR1 and CDR2 from the germline V gene are SGHVS and FNYEAQ. CDR3 length: 17 amino acids. With V trimmed by 1 base and J by 3 bases, 6 bases remained unmatched. The chain's CDR3 is CASSLEVAGVDTGELFF. The CDR3, as DNA: TGTGCCAGCAGCTTAGAAGTAGCGGGAGTCGACACCGGGGAGCTGTTTTTT.

The gene calls are TRBV12-1 and TRBJ2-3; the table's D call, TRBD2, has no DNA check behind it. TRBV12-1 is a recognized pseudogene. The CDR3 is 18 residues long. The CDR3 sequence: CASSFRFVAGGPSDTQYF. In DNA form, the CDR3 reads TGTGCCAGCAGCTTTAGGTTTGTAGCGGGAGGGCCCTCGGATACGCAGTATTTT.

This chain joins TRBV5-1 and TRBJ1-2; D is possibly TRBD1 (5 bases). Trimming removed 0 bases at V and 0 bases at J, with 9 bases between. The CDR3 is 15 residues long. The germline V gene has CDR1 SGHRS and CDR2 YFSETQ. CDR3 residues: CASSLGDRANYGYTF. The CDR3 DNA reads as TGCGCCAGCAGCTTGGGTGACAGAGCTAACTATGGCTACACCTTC.

The CDR3 loop reads CSASASGGTDTQYF. The DNA for the CDR3 is TGCAGTGCTAGTGCTAGCGGGGGCACAGATACGCAGTATTTT. This rearrangement joins TRBV20-1 to TRBJ2-3; 9 bases line up with TRBD2. The germline V gene has CDR1 DFQATT and CDR2 SNEGSKA (reference sequence). Germline trimming cut 3 bases from V and 1 base from J; bases unmatched to any gene: 2. The length of the CDR3 is 14 residues.

The chain has TRBV4-1 and TRBJ2-3, with 12 bases lining up with TRBD1. CDR3 length: 18 amino acids. CDR1 and CDR2 (germline): MGHRA, YSYEKL. V trimming: 0 bases; J trimming: 3 bases; junction bases outside the gene matches: 7. CDR3 residues: CASSQDGGQGAVTDTQYF. CDR3 coding DNA: TGCGCCAGCAGCCAAGATGGGGGACAGGGGGCGGTAACAGATACGCAGTATTTT.

This clonotype was seen more than once but under ten times. The rearrangement links TRBV7-9 to TRBJ2-1; TRBD2 agrees at 8 bases. The CDR3 has 15 amino acids. Germline-derived CDR1 and CDR2 are SEHNR and FQNEAQ (reference sequence). The ends lost 11 bases at V and 4 bases at J; junction bases unmatched: 13. Written as DNA, the CDR3 is TGTGCCGCTAAAGCATTCCGGGAGGGGTACAATGAGCAGTTCTTC. Its protein is CAAKAFREGYNEQFF.

The chain has TRBV20-1 and TRBJ1-2; no firm D call. The CDR3 runs 13 residues. Germline V gene lookup returns CDR1 DFQATT and CDR2 SNEGSKA (reference sequence). V lost 8 bases and J 0 bases, leaving 13 bases between the germline ends. DNA for the CDR3: TGCAGTCTCCCTGCCCAATCTAACTATGGCTACACCTTC. This codes for CSLPAQSNYGYTF.

The chain employs TRBV7-2 and TRBJ1-2, with a weak D call TRBD1 (5 bases). Germline V gives CDR1 SGHTA, CDR2 FQGNSA. The CDR3 loop spans 11 amino acids. V lost 4 bases to trimming and J lost 9 bases, with 9 bases between them. CDR3 amino acids: CASSSGVSYTF. DNA of the CDR3: TGTGCCAGCAGCTCGGGGGTCAGCTACACCTTC.

The rearrangement joins TRBV14 to TRBJ1-2; unclear D gene. Trimming stripped 0 bases from V and 4 bases from J, with 6 bases between. Per germline, CDR1 SGHDN and CDR2 FVKESK. This CDR3 comprises 13 residues. The CDR3 protein is CASSQDWGYGYTF. CDR3 coding DNA: TGTGCCAGCAGCCAAGATTGGGGCTATGGCTACACCTTC.

This chain joins TRBV6-1 and TRBJ1-6; 8 positions match TRBD1. This CDR3 region has 16 residues. CDR1 MNHNS and CDR2 SASEGT come from the germline V gene. V lost 5 bases to trimming and J lost 6 bases; unmatched junction nucleotides: 9. Written as DNA, the CDR3 is TGTGCCAGCAGTCCCGGCCGGGACAGGAGTAATTCACCCCTCCACTTT. Translation gives CASSPGRDRSNSPLHF.

This clonotype was observed a few times. The V call is TRBV15, the J call TRBJ1-2; D possibly corresponds to TRBD1 (5 bases). Germline V lookup: CDR1 LNHNV, CDR2 YYDKDF (reference sequence). Trimming pared 1 base from V and 4 bases from J, leaving 16 bases between. This CDR3 contains 16 residues. CDR3 in amino acids: CATSRAMGAGPYGYTF. In nucleotides, the CDR3 is TGTGCCACCAGCAGAGCAATGGGCGCAGGGCCCTATGGCTACACCTTC.

The chain combines TRBV28 with TRBJ1-2, with D perhaps matching TRBD1 (5 bases). V dropped 6 bases and J dropped 5 bases, with 13 bases sitting between them. The CDR3 is 13 residues long. Germline CDR1 and CDR2: MDHEN and SYDVKM. CDR3 sequence: CASRGGRTYGYTF. CDR3 sequence (DNA): TGTGCCAGCAGAGGAGGACGGACATATGGCTACACCTTC.

The J gene is TRBJ1-2, the V gene TRBV7-9, with unresolved D. CDR3 length: 13 residues. V shed 5 bases and J shed 4 bases, with 11 bases lying between them. CDR1 is SEHNR and CDR2 is FQNEAQ in the germline V gene (reference sequence). The CDR3 spells CASSPSGSYGYTF. The CDR3, as DNA: TGTGCCAGCAGCCCCTCGGGGTCCTATGGCTACACCTTC.